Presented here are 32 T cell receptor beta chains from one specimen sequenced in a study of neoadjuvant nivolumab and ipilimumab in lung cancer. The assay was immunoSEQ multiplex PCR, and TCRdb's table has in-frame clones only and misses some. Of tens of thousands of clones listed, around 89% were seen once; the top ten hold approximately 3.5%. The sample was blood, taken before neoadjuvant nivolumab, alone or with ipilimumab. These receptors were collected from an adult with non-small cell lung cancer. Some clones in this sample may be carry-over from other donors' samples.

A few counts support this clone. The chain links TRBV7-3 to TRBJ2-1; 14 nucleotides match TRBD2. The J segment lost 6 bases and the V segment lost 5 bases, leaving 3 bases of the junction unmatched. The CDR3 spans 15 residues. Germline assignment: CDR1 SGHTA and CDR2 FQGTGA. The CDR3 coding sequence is TGTGCCAGCAGCCCGACTAGCGGGAGGGCCAATGAGCAGTTCTTC. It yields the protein CASSPTSGRANEQFF.

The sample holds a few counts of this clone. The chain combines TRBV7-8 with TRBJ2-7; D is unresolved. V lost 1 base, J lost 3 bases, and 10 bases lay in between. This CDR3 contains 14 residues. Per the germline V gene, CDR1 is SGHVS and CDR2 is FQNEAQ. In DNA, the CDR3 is TGTGCCAGCAGCTTAGTGGGTCTCGGCTACGAGCAGTACTTC. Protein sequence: CASSLVGLGYEQYF. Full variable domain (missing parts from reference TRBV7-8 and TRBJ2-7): GAGVSQSPRYKVAKRGQDVALRCDPISGHVSLFWYQQALGQGPEFLTYFQNEAQLDKSGLPSDRFFAERPEGSVSTLKIQRTQQEDSAVYLCASSLVGLGYEQYFGPGTRLTVT.

The CDR3 loop reads CAWGTGSGGGYTF. CDR3 in DNA: TGTGCCTGGGGGACGGGTTCTGGTGGTGGCTACACCTTC. V is TRBV30 and J is TRBJ1-2, with D maybe TRBD1 (5 bases). The germline gives CDR1 GTSNPN, CDR2 SVGIG (reference sequence). The V end was cut by 5 bases, the J end by 7 bases, with 17 bases between. CDR3 length: 13 residues.

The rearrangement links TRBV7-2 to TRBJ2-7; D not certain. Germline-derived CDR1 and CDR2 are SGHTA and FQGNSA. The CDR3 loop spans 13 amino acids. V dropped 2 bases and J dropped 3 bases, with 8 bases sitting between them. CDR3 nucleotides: TGTGCCAGCAGCTTAAACAGCGTCTACGAGCAGTACTTC. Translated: CASSLNSVYEQYF.

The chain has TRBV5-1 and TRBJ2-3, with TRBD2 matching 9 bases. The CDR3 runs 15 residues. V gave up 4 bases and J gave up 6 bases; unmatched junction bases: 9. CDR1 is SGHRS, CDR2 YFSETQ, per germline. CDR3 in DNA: TGCGCCAGCAGCCCTGGCACTAGCGGGCGGGATACGCAGTATTTT. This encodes CASSPGTSGRDTQYF. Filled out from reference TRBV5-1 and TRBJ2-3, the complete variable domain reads KAGVTQTPRYLIKTRGQQVTLSCSPISGHRSVSWYQQTPGQGLQFLFEYFSETQRNKGNFPGRFSGRQFSNSRSEMNVSTLELGDSALYLCASSPGTSGRDTQYFGPGTRLTVL.

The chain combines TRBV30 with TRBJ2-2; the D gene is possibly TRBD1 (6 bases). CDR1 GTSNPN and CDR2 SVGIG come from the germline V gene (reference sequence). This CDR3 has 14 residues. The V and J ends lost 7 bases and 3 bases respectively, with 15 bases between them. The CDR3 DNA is TGTGCCTCAGAGGGGGTTTCGGACACCGGGGAGCTGTTTTTT. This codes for CASEGVSDTGELFF.

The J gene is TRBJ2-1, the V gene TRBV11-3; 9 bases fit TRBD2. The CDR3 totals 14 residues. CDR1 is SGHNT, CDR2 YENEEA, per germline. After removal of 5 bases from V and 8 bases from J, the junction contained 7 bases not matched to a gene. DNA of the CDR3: TGTGCCAGCAGCCCTAGCGGGATCATCCATGAGCAGTTCTTC. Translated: CASSPSGIIHEQFF.

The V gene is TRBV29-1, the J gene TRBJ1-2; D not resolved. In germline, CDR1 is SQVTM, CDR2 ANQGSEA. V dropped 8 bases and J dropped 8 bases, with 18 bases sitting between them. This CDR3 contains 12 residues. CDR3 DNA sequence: TGCAGCCTAAGGACCTCTCCGGGAGGCTACACCTTC. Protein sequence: CSLRTSPGGYTF.

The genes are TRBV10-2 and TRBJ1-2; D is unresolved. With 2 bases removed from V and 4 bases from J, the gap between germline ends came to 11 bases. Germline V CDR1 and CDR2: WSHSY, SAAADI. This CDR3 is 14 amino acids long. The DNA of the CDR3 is TGCGCCAGCAGTGAGGTAGAACGGAGCTATGGCTACACCTTC. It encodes CASSEVERSYGYTF.

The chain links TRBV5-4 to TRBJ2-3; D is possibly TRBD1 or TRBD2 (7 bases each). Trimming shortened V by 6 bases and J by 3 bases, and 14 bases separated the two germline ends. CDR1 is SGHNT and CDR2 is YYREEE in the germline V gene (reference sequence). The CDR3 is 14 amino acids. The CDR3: CASTPRGGTDTQYF. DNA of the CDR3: TGTGCCAGCACCCCCAGGGGGGGAACAGATACGCAGTATTTT. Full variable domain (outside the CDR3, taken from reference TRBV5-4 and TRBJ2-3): ETGVTQSPTHLIKTRGQQVTLRCSSQSGHNTVSWYQQALGQGPQFIFQYYREEENGRGNFPPRFSGLQFPNYSSELNVNALELDDSALYLCASTPRGGTDTQYFGPGTRLTVL.

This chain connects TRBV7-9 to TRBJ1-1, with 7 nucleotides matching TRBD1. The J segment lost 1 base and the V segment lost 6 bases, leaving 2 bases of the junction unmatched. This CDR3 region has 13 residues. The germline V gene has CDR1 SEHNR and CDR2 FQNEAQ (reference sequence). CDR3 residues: CASRDRSNTEAFF. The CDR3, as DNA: TGTGCCAGCAGGGACAGGTCGAACACTGAAGCTTTCTTT.

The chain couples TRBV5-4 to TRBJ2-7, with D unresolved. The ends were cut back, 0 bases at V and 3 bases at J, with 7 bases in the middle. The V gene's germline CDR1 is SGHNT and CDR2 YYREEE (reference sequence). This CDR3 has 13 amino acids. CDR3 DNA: TGTGCCAGCAGCTTGGGTGTGGTCTACGAGCAGTACTTC. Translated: CASSLGVVYEQYF.

This CDR3 reads CASSVEVAGSYNEQFF. DNA for the CDR3: TGTGCCAGCAGCGTAGAAGTAGCGGGGTCCTACAATGAGCAGTTCTTC. V gene TRBV9 combines with J gene TRBJ2-1; 8 bases align to TRBD2. Germline V gene lookup returns CDR1 SGDLS and CDR2 YYNGEE. This CDR3 has 16 amino acids. V dropped 0 bases and J dropped 1; count of bases not matched to a gene: 3.

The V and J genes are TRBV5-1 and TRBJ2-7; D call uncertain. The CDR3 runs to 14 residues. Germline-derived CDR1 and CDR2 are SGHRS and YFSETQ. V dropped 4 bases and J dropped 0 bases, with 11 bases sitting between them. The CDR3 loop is CASSRVSSSYEQYF. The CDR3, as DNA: TGCGCCAGCAGCCGTGTCAGCAGCTCCTACGAGCAGTACTTC.

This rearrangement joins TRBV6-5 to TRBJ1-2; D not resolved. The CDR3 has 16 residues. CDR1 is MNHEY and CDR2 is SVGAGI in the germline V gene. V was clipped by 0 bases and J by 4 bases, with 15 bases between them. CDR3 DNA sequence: TGTGCCAGCAGTTACTCGTCTCCCAACTCGGGCTATGGCTACACCTTC. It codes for CASSYSSPNSGYGYTF.

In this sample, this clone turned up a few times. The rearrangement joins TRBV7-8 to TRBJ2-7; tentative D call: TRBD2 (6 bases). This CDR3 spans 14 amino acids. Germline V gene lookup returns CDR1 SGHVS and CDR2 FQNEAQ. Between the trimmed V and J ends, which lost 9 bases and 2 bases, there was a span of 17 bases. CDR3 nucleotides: TGTGCCAGTCGGGACGGGAGAAAGACCTACGAGCAGTACTTC. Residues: CASRDGRKTYEQYF.

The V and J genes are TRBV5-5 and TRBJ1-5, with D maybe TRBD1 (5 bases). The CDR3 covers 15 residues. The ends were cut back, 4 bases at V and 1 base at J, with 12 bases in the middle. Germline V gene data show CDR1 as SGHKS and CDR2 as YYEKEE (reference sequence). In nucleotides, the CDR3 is TGTGCCAGCAGCCCGTCGGGACGGAGCAATCAGCCCCAGCATTTT. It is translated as CASSPSGRSNQPQHF.

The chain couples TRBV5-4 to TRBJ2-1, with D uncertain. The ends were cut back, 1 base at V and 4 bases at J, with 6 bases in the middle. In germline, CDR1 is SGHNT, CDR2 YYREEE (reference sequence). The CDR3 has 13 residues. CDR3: CASSLTGYNEQFF. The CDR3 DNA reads TGTGCCAGCAGCTTGACCGGTTACAATGAGCAGTTCTTC.

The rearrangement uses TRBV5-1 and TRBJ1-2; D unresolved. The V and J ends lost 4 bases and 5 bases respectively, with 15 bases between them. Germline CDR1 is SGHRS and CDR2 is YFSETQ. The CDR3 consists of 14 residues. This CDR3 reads CASSPRSPGYGYTF. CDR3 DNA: TGCGCCAGCAGCCCCCGAAGCCCCGGGTATGGCTACACCTTC. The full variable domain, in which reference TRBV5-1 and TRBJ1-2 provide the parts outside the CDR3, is KAGVTQTPRYLIKTRGQQVTLSCSPISGHRSVSWYQQTPGQGLQFLFEYFSETQRNKGNFPGRFSGRQFSNSRSEMNVSTLELGDSALYLCASSPRSPGYGYTFGSGTRLTVV.

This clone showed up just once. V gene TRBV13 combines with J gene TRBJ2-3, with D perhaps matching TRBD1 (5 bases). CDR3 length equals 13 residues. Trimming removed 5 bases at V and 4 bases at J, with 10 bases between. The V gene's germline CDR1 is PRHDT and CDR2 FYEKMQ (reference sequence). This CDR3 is CASSPTGADTQYF. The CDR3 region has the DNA TGTGCCAGCAGCCCCACAGGAGCAGATACGCAGTATTTT.

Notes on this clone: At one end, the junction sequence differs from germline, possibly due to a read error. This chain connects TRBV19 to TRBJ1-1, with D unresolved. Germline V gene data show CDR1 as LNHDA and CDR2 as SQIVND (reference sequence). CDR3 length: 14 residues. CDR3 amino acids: CASSPEGFQSLCIF. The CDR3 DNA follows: TGTGCCAGTAGCCCGGAAGGTTTCCAGTCTCTTTGTATCTTT.

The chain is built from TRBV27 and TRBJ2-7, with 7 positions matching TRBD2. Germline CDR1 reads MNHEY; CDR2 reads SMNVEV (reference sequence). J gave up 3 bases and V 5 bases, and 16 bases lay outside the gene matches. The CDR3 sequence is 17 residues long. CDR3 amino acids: CASSQSLAGVSNYEQYF. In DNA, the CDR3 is TGTGCCAGCAGTCAAAGCTTGGCGGGGGTAAGCAACTACGAGCAGTACTTC.

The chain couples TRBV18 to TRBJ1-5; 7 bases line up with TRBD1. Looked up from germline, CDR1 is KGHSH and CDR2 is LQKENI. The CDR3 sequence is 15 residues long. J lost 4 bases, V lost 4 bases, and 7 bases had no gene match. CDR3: CASSQNSGGNQPQHF. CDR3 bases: TGTGCCAGCTCACAAAATTCAGGGGGGAATCAGCCCCAGCATTTT.

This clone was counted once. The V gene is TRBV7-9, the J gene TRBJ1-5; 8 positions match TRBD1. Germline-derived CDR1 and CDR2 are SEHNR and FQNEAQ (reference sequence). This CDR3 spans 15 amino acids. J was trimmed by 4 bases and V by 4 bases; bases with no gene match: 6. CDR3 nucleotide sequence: TGTGCCAGCAGCTCTGGATACAGGGGGAATCAGCCCCAGCATTTT. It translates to CASSSGYRGNQPQHF. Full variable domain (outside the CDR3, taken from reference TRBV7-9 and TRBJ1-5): DTGVSQNPRHKITKRGQNVTFRCDPISEHNRLYWYRQTLGQGPEFLTYFQNEAQLEKSRLLSDRFSAERPKGSFSTLEIQRTEQGDSAMYLCASSSGYRGNQPQHFGDGTRLSIL.

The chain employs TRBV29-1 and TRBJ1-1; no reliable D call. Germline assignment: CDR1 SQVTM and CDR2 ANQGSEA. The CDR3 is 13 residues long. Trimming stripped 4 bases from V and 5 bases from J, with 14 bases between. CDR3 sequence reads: CSVVSDRRTEAFF. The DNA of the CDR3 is TGCAGCGTTGTGTCAGATCGTCGTACTGAAGCTTTCTTT.

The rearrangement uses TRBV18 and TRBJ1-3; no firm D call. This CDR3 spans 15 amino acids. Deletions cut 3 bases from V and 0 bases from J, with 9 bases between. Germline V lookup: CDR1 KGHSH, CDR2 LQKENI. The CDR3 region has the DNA TGTGCCAGCTCACCGCCGGACGGCTCTGGAAACACCATATATTTT. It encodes CASSPPDGSGNTIYF.

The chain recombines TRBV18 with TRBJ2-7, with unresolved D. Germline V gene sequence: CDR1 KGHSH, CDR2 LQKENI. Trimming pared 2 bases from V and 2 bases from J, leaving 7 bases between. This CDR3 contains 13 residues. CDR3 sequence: CASSPVQAYEQYF. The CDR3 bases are TGTGCCAGCTCACCAGTACAAGCCTACGAGCAGTACTTC.

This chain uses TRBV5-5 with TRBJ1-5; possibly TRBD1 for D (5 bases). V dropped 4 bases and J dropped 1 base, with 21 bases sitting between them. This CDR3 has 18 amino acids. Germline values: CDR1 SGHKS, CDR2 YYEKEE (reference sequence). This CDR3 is CASSGGAPSLGSNQPQHF. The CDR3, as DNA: TGTGCCAGCAGCGGGGGTGCTCCCTCATTGGGGAGCAATCAGCCCCAGCATTTT.

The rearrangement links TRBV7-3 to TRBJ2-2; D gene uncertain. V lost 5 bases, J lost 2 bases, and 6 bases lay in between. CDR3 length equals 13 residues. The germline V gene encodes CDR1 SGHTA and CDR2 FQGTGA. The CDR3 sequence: CASSALNTGELFF. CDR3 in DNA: TGTGCCAGCAGCGCCTTAAACACCGGGGAGCTGTTTTTT.

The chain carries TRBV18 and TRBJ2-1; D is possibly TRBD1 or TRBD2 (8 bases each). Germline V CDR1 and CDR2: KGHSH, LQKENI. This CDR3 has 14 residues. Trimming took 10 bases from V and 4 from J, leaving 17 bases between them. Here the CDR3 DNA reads TGTGCCACCGCGGGGGGACAGGCATACAATGAGCAGTTCTTC. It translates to CATAGGQAYNEQFF.

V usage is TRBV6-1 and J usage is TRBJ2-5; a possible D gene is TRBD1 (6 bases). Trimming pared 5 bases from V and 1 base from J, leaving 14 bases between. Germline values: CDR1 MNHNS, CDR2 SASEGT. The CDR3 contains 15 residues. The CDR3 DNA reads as TGTGCCAGCAGTCCAGGGGCCCCAGGCCAAGAGACCCAGTACTTC. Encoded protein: CASSPGAPGQETQYF.

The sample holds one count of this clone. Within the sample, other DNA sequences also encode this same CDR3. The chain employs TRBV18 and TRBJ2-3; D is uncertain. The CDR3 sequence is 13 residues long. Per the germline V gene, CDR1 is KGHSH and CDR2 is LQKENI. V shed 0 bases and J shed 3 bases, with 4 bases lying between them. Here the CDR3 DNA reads TGTGCCAGCTCACCACCGTCAACAGATACGCAGTATTTT. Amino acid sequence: CASSPPSTDTQYF.